The 3 T cell receptor beta chains below come from one sample, sequenced in a study of cytomegalovirus exposure and HLA in healthy donors. PCR involved 60 Vbeta and 13 Jbeta primers. Clones were sequenced by immunoSEQ multiplex PCR, and TCRdb holds only the in-frame ones, with some missing. The sample includes roughly 150,000 clones, about four fifths of them seen just once. What was sequenced was PBMCs. The receptors originated from a girl aged 5-17 years in good health and CMV-seropositive.

A note on this clone: Within the sample, other DNA sequences also encode this same CDR3. The V and J genes are TRBV27 and TRBJ2-7, with 11 bases identical to TRBD1. The CDR3 extends over 14 amino acids. V shed 5 bases, J shed 4 bases, and the junction held 4 bases outside the gene matches. Germline V CDR1 and CDR2: MNHEY, SMNVEV (reference sequence). CDR3 loop: CASSLGQGAYEQYF. For the CDR3, the DNA is TGTGCCAGCAGTCTCGGACAGGGGGCTTACGAGCAGTACTTC.

The J gene is TRBJ2-3, the V gene TRBV5-6, with 9 bases that match TRBD1. V trimming: 4 bases; J trimming: 3 bases; junction bases outside the gene matches: 12. Germline CDR1 SGHDT, CDR2 YYEEEE. The CDR3 runs to 17 residues. Here the CDR3 reads CASSAEIRDRVTDTQYF. The CDR3 region has the DNA TGTGCCAGCAGCGCCGAGATCCGGGACAGGGTTACAGATACGCAGTATTTT.

The chain is built from TRBV5-1 and TRBJ2-5; D ambiguous. Germline assignment: CDR1 SGHRS and CDR2 YFSETQ. The length of the CDR3 is 13 residues. V was clipped by 0 bases and J by 1 base, with 4 bases between them. Written as DNA, the CDR3 is TGCGCCAGCAGCTTGGACGGCCAAGAGACCCAGTACTTC. Translating gives CASSLDGQETQYF.